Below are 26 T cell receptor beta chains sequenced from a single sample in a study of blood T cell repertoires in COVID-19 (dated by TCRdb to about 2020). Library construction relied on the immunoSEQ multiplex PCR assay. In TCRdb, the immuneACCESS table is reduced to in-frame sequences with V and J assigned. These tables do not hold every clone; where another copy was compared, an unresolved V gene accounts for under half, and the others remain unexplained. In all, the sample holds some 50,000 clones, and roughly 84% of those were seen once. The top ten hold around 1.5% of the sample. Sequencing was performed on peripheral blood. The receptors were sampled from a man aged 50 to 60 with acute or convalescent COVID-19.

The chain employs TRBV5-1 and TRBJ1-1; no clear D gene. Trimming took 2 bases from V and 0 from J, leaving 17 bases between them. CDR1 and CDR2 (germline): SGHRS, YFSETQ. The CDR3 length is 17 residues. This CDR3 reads CASSFGTRAGMNTEAFF. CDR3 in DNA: TGCGCCAGCAGCTTCGGAACGAGGGCGGGGATGAACACTGAAGCTTTCTTT. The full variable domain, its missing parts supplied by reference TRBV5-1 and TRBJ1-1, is KAGVTQTPRYLIKTRGQQVTLSCSPISGHRSVSWYQQTPGQGLQFLFEYFSETQRNKGNFPGRFSGRQFSNSRSEMNVSTLELGDSALYLCASSFGTRAGMNTEAFFGQGTRLTVV.

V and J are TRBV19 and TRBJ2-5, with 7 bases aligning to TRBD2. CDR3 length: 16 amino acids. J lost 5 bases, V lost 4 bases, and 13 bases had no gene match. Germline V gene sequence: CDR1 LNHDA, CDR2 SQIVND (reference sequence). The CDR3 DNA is TGTGCCAGTAGTAAGAAGGCGGGGGACCGCCGGGAGACCCAGTACTTC. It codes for CASSKKAGDRRETQYF.

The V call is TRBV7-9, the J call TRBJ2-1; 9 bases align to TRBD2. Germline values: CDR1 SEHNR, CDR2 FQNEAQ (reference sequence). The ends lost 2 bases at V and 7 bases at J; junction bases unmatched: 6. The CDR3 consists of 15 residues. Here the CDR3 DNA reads TGTGCCAGCAGCTTAAGAGCGGGGGGTACGAATGAGCAGTTCTTC. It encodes CASSLRAGGTNEQFF.

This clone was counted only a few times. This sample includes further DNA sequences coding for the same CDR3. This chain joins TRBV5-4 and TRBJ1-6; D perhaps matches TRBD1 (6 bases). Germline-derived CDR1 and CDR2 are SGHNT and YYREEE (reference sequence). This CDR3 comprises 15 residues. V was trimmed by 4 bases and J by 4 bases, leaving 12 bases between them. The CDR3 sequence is CASSSGQNYNSPLHF. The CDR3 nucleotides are TGTGCCAGCAGCAGCGGACAGAATTATAATTCACCCCTCCACTTT.

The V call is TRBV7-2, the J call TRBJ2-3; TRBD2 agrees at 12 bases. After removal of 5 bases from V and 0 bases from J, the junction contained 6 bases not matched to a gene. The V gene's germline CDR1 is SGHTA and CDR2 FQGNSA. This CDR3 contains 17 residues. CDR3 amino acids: CASSLPGLAGSTDTQYF. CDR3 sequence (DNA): TGTGCCAGCAGCCTACCCGGACTAGCGGGGAGCACAGATACGCAGTATTTT.

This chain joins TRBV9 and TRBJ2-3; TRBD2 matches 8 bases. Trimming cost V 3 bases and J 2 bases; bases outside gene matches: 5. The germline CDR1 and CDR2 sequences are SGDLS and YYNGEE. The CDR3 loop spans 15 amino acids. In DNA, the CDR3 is TGTGCCAGCAGCGGGCTCGGGGGGGTCACAGATACGCAGTATTTT. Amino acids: CASSGLGGVTDTQYF.

The DNA of the CDR3 is TGTGCCAGCAGCGCCGGCCGGAGCTCCTACAATGAGCAGTTCTTC. Translated: CASSAGRSSYNEQFF. J is TRBJ2-1 and V is TRBV11-3; D remains unclear. Germline V CDR1 and CDR2: SGHNT, YENEEA. Trimming removed 5 bases from V and 0 bases from J, with 11 bases in between. The CDR3 length is 15 residues.

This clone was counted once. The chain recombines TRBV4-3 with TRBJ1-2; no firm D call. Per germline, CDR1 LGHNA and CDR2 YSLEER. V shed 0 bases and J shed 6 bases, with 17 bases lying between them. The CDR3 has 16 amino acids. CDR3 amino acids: CASSQDVARVRNGYTF. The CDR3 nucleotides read TGCGCCAGCAGCCAAGACGTTGCCCGGGTTCGGAATGGCTACACCTTC.

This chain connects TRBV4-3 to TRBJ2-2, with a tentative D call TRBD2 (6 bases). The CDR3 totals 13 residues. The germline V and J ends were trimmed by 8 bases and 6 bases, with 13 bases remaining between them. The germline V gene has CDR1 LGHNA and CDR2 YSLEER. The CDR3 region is CASGVGGAGELFF. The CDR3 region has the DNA TGCGCCAGCGGGGTAGGAGGGGCCGGGGAGCTGTTTTTT.

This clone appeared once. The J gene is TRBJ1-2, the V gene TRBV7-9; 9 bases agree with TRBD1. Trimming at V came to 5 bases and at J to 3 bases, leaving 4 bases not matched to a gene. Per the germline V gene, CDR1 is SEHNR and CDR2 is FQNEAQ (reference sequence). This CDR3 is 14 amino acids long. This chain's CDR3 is CASSPTGGHYGYTF. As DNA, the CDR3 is TGTGCCAGCAGCCCAACAGGGGGCCACTATGGCTACACCTTC.

This CDR3 reads CASSYGEGSRSEQFF. The CDR3 nucleotides are TGTGCCAGCAGTTACGGGGAGGGTAGCCGCAGTGAGCAGTTCTTC. The chain couples TRBV6-2 or TRBV6-3 to TRBJ2-1; 7 bases agree with TRBD2. J gave up 9 bases and V 2 bases, and 10 bases lay outside the gene matches. The CDR3 runs 15 residues. Per germline, CDR1 MNHEY and CDR2 SVGEGT.

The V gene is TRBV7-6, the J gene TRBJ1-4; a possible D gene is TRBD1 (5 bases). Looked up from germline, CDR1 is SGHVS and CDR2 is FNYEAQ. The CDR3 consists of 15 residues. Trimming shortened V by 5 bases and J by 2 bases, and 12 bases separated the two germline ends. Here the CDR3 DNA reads TGTGCCAGCAGCCCGCTGACAGTCACTAATGAAAAACTGTTTTTT. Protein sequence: CASSPLTVTNEKLFF.

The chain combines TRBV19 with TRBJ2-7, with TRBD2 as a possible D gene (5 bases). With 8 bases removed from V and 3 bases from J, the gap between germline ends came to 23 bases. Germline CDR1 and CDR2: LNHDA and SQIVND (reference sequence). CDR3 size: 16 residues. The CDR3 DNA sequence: TGTGCCAGTTCCCAGAGTGGGGAGTACGGTGGCTACGAGCAGTACTTC. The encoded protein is CASSQSGEYGGYEQYF. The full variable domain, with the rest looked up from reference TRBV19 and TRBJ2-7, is DGGITQSPKYLFRKEGQNVTLSCEQNLNHDAMYWYRQDPGQGLRLIYYSQIVNDFQKGDIAEGYSVSREKKESFPLTVTSAQKNPTAFYLCASSQSGEYGGYEQYFGPGTRLTVT.

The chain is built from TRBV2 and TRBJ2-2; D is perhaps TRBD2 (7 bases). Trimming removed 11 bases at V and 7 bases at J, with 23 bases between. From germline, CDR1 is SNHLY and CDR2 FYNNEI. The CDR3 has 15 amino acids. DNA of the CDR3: TGTGCCCGCGAGGGGGGAGGGGGAAAAGGCGGGGAGCTGTTTTTT. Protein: CAREGGGGKGGELFF.

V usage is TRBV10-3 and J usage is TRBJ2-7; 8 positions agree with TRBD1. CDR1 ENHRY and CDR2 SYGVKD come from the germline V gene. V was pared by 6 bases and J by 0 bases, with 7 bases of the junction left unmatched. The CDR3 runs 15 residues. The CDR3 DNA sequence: TGTGCCATCAGGGTTGGGACAGGCCGCTCCTACGAGCAGTACTTC. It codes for CAIRVGTGRSYEQYF.

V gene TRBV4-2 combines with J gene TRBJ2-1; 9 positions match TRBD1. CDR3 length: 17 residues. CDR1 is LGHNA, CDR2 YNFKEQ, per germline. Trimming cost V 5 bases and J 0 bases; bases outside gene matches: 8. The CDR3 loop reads CASSTTGGLSSYNEQFF. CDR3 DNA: TGTGCCAGCAGCACAACAGGGGGCCTAAGCTCCTACAATGAGCAGTTCTTC.

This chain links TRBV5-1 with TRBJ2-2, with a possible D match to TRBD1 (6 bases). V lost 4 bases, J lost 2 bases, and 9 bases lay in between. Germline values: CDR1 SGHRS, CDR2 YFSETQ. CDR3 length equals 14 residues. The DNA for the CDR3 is TGCGCCAGCAGCGAGGACAGAAACACCGGGGAGCTGTTTTTT. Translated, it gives CASSEDRNTGELFF.

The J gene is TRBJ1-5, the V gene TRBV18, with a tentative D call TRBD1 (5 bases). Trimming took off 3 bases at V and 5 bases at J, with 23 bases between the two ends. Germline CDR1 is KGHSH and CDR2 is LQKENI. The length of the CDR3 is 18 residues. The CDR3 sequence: CASSPIPLQGSRDQPQHF. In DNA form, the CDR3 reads TGTGCCAGCTCACCGATCCCTCTCCAGGGAAGTAGGGATCAGCCCCAGCATTTT.

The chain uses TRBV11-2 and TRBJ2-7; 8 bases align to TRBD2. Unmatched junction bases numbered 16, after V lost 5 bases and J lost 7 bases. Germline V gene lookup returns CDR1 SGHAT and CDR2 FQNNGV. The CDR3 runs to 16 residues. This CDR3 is CASSRLGGSGTREQYF. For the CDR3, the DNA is TGTGCCAGCAGCCGCCTGGGGGGTAGCGGGACCCGAGAGCAGTACTTC.

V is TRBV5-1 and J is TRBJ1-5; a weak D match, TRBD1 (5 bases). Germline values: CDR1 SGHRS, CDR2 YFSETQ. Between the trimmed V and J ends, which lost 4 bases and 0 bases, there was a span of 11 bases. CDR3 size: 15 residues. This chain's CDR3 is CASSPTDSSNQPQHF. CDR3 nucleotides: TGCGCCAGCAGCCCAACCGACAGTAGCAATCAGCCCCAGCATTTT.

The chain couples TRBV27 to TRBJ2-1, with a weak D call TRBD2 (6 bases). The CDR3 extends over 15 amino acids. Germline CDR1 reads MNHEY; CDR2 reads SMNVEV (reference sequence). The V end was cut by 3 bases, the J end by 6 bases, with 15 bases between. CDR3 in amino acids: CASSLRGGTTNEQFF. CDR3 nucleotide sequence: TGTGCCAGCAGTTTGAGGGGAGGCACCACCAATGAGCAGTTCTTC.

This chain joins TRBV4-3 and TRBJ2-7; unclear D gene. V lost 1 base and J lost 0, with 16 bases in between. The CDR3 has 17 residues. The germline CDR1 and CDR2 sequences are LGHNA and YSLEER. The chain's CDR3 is CASSQGSNPESSYEQYF. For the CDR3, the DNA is TGCGCCAGCAGCCAAGGAAGCAATCCGGAGAGCTCCTACGAGCAGTACTTC.

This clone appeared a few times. The CDR3 loop is CSVWDRHNEQFF. The CDR3 DNA reads as TGCAGCGTTTGGGACAGGCACAATGAGCAGTTCTTC. The chain is built from TRBV29-1 and TRBJ2-1; 8 bases match TRBD1. Germline V CDR1 and CDR2: SQVTM, ANQGSEA. With 5 bases clipped from V and 5 bases from J, the junction kept 2 bases outside the gene matches. This CDR3 contains 12 residues.

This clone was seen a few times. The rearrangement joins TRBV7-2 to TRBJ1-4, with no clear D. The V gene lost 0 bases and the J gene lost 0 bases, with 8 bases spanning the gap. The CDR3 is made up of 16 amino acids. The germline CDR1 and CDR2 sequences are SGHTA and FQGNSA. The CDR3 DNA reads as TGTGCCAGCAGCTTAGCAACACAAGCAACTAATGAAAAACTGTTTTTT. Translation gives CASSLATQATNEKLFF.

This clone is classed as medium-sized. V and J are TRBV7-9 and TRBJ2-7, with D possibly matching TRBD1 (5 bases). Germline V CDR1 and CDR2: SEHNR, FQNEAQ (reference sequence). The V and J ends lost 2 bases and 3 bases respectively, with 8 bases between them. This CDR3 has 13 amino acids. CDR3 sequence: CASSLSQGYEQYF. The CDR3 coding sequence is TGTGCCAGCAGCTTAAGTCAGGGCTACGAGCAGTACTTC.

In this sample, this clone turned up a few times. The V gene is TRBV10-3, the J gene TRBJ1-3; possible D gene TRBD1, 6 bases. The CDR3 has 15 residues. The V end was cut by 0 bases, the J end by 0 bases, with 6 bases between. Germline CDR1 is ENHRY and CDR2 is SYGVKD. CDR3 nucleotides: TGTGCCATCAGTGAGTCGACAGGCTCTGGAAACACCATATATTTT. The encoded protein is CAISESTGSGNTIYF.